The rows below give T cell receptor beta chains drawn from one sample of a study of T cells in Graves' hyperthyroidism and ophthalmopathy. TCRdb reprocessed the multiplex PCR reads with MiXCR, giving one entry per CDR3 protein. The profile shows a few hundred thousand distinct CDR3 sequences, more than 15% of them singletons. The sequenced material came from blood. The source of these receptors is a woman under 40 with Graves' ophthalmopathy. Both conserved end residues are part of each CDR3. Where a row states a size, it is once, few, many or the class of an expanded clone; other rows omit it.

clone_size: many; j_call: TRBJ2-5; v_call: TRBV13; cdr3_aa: CASSSGTSGSLETQYF
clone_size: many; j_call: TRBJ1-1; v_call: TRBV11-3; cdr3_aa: CASSLLSIMNTEAFF
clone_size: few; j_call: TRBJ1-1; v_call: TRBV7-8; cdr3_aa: CASSLDPGREAFF
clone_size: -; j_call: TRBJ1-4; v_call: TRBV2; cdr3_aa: CASSDFVGRPEKLFF
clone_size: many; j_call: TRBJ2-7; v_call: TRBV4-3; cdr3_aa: CASSQAGGVSYEQYF
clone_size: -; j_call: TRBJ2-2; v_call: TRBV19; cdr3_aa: CASRDRGFGSTGELFF
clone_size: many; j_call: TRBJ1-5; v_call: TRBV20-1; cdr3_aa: CSASPGGGIRNQPQHF
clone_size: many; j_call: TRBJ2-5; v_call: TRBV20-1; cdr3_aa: CSARGQQETQYF
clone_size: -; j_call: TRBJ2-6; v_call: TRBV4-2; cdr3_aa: CASQEGAGGWSGANVLTF
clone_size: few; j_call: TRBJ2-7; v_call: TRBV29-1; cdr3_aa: CSVVESGLGEQYF
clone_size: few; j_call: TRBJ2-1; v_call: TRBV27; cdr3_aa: CASFLLAESYNEQFF
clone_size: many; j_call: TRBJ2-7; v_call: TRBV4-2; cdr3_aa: CASSSGLAVYEQYF
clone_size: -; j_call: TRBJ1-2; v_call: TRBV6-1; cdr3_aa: CASSANGQLYGYTF
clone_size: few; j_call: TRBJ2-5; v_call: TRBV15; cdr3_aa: CATRGPGYQETQYF
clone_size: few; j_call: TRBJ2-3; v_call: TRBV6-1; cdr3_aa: CASSPRTVTDTQYF
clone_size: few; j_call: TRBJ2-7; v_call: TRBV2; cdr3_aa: CASSDSSANSYEQYF
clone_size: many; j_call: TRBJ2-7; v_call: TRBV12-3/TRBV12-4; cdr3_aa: CASSGSLGEQYF
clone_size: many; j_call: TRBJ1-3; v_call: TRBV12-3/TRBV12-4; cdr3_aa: CATTGFGNTIYF
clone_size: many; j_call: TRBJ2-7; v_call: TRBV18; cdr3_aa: CASSGNSYEQYF
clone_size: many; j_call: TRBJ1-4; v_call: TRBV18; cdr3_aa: CASSRTRDATNEKLFF
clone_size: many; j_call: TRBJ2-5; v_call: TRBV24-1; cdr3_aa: CATSDIGRPMETQYF
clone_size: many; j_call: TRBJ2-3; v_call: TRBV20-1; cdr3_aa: CSASYRGNTDTQYF
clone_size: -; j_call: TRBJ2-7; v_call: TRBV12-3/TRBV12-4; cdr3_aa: CASSLSSSPYEQYF
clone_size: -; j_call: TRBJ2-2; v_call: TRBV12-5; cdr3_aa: CASTLREGGGTGELFF
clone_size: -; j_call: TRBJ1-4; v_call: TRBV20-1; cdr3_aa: CSASGRTGRELFF
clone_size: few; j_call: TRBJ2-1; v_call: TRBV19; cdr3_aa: CASSIPGQQQFF
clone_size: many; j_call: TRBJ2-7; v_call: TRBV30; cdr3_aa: CAWSRGGEGEQYF
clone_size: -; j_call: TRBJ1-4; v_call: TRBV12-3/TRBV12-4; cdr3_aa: CASSLGVGSLDEKLFF
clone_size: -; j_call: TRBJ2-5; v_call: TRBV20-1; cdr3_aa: CSASALADSGETQYF
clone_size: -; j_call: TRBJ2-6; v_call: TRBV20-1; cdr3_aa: CSASGETGANALTF
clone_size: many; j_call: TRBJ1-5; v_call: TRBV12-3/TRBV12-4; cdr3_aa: CASSLGTEQSAQHF
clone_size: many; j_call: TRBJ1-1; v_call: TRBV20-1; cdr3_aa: CSAEGRSEAFF
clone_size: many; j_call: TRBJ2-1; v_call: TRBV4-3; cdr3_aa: CASSQDGQVYNEQFF
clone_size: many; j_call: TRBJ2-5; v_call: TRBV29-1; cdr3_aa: CSVAGGWGEETQYF
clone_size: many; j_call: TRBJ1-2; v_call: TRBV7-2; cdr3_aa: CASSVSGTGPGYTF
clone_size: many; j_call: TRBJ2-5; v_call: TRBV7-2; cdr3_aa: CASSSPGLKETQYF
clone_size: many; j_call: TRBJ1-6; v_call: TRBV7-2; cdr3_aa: CASSLPGGGDNSPLHF
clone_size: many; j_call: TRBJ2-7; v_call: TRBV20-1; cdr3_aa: CSARGGGAGGVRPYEQYF
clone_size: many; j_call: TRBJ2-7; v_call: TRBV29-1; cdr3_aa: CSVEDPKGDSYEQYF
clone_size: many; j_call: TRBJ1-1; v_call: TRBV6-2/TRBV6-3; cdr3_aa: CASRSHNSNTEAFF
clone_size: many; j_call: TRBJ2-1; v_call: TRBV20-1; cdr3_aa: CSARRLHNEQFF
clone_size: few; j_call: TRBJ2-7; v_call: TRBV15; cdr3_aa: CATSTFTSGRGSKSYEQYF
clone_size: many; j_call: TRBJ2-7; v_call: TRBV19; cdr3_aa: CASSVEAGTGTEQYF
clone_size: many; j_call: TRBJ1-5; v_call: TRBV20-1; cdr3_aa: CSARQDRRNQPQHF
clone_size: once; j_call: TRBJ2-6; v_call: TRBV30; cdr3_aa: CASPSYGSPSGANVLTF
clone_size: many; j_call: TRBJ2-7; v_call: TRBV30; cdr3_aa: CAWSPRYEQYF
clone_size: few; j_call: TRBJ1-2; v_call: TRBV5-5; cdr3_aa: CASSLDWESVGYTF
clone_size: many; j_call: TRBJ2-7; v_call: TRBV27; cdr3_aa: CASSLSTGQGGYEQYF
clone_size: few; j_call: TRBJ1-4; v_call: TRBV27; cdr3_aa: CASSSQILDRGDGGEKLFF
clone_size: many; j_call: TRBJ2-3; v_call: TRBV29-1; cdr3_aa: CSVARGTADTQYF
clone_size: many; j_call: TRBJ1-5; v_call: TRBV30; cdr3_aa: CAWSSNRVLNQPQHF
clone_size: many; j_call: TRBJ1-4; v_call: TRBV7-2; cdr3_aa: CASTKDRVTEKLFF
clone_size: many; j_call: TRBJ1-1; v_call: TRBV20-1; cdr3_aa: CSASLQGTEAFF
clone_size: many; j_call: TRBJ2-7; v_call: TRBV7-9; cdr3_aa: CASSPVSISAGEQYF
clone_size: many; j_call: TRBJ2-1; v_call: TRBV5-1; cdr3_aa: CASSFTTRANEQFF
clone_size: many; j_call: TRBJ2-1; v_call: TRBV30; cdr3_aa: CAWSGTGGNEQFF
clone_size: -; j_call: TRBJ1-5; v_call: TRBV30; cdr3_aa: CAWSAGYNQPQHF